The clone carrying this T cell receptor beta chain was counted a few times. Per germline, CDR1 SGHVS and CDR2 FQNEAQ. Between the trimmed V and J ends, which lost 0 bases and 3 bases, there was a span of 9 bases. The CDR3 is 14 residues long. Via MiXCR, TCRdb re-called the 5' RACE reads, giving one row per CDR3 protein. Of hundreds of thousands of distinct CDR3 sequences detected, 20% to 30% appear once; the ten largest clones hold around 12%. The source of the sample is a study of T-cell memory formation after mild COVID-19. This TCR was sampled from an adult woman who had mild COVID-19 (a few samples of this study predate the infection). Cell type and time point are not known. V and J are TRBV7-8 and TRBJ2-7; unclear D gene. The sequenced material came from PBMCs or a T cell subset sorted from them (not recorded which). In nucleotides, the CDR3 is TGTGCCAGCAGCTTAGCGCGTTTTAACTACGAGCAGTACTTC. Translation gives CASSLARFNYEQYF.